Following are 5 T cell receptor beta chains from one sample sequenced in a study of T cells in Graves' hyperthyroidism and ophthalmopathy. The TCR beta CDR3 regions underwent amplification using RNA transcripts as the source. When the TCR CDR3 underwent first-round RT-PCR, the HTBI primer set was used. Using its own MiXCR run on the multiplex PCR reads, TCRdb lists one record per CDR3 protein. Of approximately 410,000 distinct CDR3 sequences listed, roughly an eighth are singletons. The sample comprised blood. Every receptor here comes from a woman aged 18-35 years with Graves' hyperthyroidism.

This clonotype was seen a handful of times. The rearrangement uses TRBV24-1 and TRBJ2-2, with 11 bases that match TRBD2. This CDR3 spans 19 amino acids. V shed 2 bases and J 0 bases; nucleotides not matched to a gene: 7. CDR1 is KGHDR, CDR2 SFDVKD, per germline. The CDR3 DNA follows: TGTGCCACCAGTGATTCCGGGACTAGCGGCATGTCGAACACCGGGGAGCTGTTTTTT. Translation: CATSDSGTSGMSNTGELFF.

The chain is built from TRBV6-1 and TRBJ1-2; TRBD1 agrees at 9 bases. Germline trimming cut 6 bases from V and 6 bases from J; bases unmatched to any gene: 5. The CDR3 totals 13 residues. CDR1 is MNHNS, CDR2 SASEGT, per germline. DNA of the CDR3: TGTGCCAGCAGCACCGGACAGGGGAATGGCTACACCTTC. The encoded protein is CASSTGQGNGYTF.

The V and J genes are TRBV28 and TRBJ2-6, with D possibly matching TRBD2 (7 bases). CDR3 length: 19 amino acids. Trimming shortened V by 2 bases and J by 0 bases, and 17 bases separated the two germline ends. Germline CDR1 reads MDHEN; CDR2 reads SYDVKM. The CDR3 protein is CASSLKRGGPLSGANVLTF. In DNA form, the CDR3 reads TGTGCCAGCAGTTTAAAAAGGGGGGGCCCTCTCTCTGGGGCCAACGTCCTGACTTTC.

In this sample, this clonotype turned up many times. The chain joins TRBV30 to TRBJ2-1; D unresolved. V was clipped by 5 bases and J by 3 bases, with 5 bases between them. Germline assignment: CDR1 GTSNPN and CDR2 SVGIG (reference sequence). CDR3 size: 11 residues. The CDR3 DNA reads TGTGCCTGGGGAAGCTACAATGAGCAGTTCTTC. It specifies CAWGSYNEQFF.

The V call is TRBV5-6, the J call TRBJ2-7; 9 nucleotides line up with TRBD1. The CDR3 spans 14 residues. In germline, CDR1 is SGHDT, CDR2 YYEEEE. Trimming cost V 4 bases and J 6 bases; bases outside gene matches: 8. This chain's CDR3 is CASSAGQGGFEQYF. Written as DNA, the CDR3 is TGTGCCAGCAGCGCGGGACAGGGAGGGTTCGAGCAGTACTTC.